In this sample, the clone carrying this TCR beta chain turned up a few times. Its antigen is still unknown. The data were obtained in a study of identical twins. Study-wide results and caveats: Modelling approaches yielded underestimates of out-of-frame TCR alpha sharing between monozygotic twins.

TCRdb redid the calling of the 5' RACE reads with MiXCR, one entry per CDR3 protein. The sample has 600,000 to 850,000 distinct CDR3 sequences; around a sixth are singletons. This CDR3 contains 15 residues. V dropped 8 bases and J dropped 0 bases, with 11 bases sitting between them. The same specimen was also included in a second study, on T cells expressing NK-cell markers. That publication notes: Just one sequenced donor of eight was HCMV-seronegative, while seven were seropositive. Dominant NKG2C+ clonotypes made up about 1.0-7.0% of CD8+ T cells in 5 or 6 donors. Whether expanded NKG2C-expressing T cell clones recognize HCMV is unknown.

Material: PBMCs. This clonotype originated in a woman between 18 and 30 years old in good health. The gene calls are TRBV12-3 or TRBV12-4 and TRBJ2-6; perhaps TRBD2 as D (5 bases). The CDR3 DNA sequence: TGTGCCAGCGGACTCACTTCCTCTGGGGCCAACGTCCTGACTTTC. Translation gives CASGLTSSGANVLTF.